This T cell receptor (beta chain) derives from a study of technical replicates of blood from a few donors. This CDR3 is built from 15 residues. Germline trimming cut 4 bases from V and 8 bases from J; bases unmatched to any gene: 8. Germline CDR1 is MNHEY and CDR2 is SVGAGI. The table came from immunoSEQ multiplex PCR; TCRdb's copy has only in-frame clones and leaves some out. The sample includes about 70,000 clones, 91% of them seen just once. The source material was PBMCs. The clonotype comes from a human donor in good health. Some clones in this sample may be carry-over from other donors' samples. The J gene is TRBJ2-2, the V gene TRBV6-5; TRBD2 matches at 9 bases. CDR3 region: CASSSPGLARGELFF. As DNA, the CDR3 is TGTGCCAGCAGTTCGCCGGGACTAGCTCGAGGGGAGCTGTTTTTT.